This TCR beta chain stems from a study of cytomegalovirus exposure and HLA in healthy donors. Study outcomes and limitations: Presence/absence analyses rested on an assumption that sequencing depth was roughly uniform across donors. There were several of the most significant clusters that appeared linked to common viral pathogens in a later analysis.

Healthy bone marrow donors formed the donor group. It was with 60 Vbeta and 13 Jbeta primers that the PCR ran. Assay: immunoSEQ multiplex PCR; the TCRdb copy retains only in-frame clones and omits some. The sample has 180,000 or so clones; 75% to 90% are singletons. The CDR3 sequence is 13 residues long. Germline CDR1 is MNHEY and CDR2 is SVGAGI. V lost 6 bases and J 5 bases, leaving 13 bases between the germline ends. About this clone itself: Its antigen is undetermined.

The chain uses TRBV6-5 and TRBJ1-1; D perhaps matches TRBD1 (6 bases). Sequenced input: PBMCs. The clonotype was recovered from a man aged 18 to 29 in good health and CMV-seropositive. This CDR3 reads CASRSGGATEAFF. In nucleotides, the CDR3 is TGTGCCAGCAGGTCCGGGGGGGCAACTGAAGCTTTCTTT.